This T cell receptor beta chain was identified in a study of OX40 agonist ivuxolimab in advanced cancers. Study-level information: Checkpoint inhibitors had been given previously to about 38% of patients.

Points on this clone: What it binds is not known.

Whole-study findings and limits: At 0.1 to 3.0 mg/kg and by week 6, clonal expansion occurred in CD4+ and CD8+ blood T cells.

The CDR3 runs to 15 residues. V lost 2 bases and J lost 4; bases outside the gene matches: 7. Germline lookup yields CDR1 SEHNR and CDR2 FQNEAQ (reference sequence). If patients had autoimmune disease history or systemic immunosuppression, they were excluded. Only in-frame clones appear in the TCRdb table, and some are missing; sequencing was by immunoSEQ multiplex PCR. Among under 25,000 clones, 84% were seen once, and the ten largest hold about 24%. The sequence was obtained from an adult with an advanced solid tumor such as melanoma, head and neck, liver or kidney cancer. Sequenced material: CD4+ or CD8+ T cells sorted from blood, taken in a trial of the OX40 agonist ivuxolimab. V is TRBV7-9 and J is TRBJ2-7; 8 nucleotides line up with TRBD1. The CDR3 spells CASSLSGTGLYEQYF. CDR3 DNA sequence: TGTGCCAGCAGCTTATCCGGGACAGGCCTATACGAGCAGTACTTC. Full variable domain (missing parts from reference TRBV7-9 and TRBJ2-7): DTGVSQNPRHKITKRGQNVTFRCDPISEHNRLYWYRQTLGQGPEFLTYFQNEAQLEKSRLLSDRFSAERPKGSFSTLEIQRTEQGDSAMYLCASSLSGTGLYEQYFGPGTRLTVT.